These T cell receptor beta chains were read from a single sample in a study of T cell changes during pregnancy in multiple sclerosis. Data came from immunoSEQ multiplex PCR; TCRdb stores just in-frame clones and leaves some out. The profile shows roughly 84,000 clones, approximately 92% of them singletons. The sample was peripheral blood, taken in the third trimester of pregnancy. These TCRs come from a female donor in good health, enrolled as a control in a pregnancy study. Both conserved end residues are part of each CDR3. A D gene is named only where the DNA matches it firmly. Clone size is given for some rows only: seen once, a few or many times, or a class if the clone is expanded.

-	TRBV5-6	TRBJ2-5	-	CASSSPFGTAGGETQYF	TGTGCCAGCAGCTCGCCCTTTGGGACTGCGGGTGGGGAGACCCAGTACTTC
-	TRBV6-5	TRBJ1-5	-	CASRQRQNSNQPQHF	TGTGCCAGCAGACAAAGACAGAATAGCAATCAGCCCCAGCATTTT
-	TRBV7-2	TRBJ1-5	few	CASSPAGGTQPQHF	TGTGCCAGCAGCCCCGCTGGAGGGACTCAGCCCCAGCATTTT
TRBD1	TRBV6-5	TRBJ2-4	-	CASSYGQEAAKNIQYF	TGTGCCAGCAGTTACGGACAGGAGGCAGCCAAAAACATTCAGTACTTC
-	TRBV7-6	TRBJ2-2	-	CASSLVEEVTGELFF	TGTGCCAGCAGCTTAGTAGAGGAAGTCACCGGGGAGCTGTTTTTT
TRBD1	TRBV19	TRBJ2-7	-	CASSMYRGIDEQYF	TGTGCCAGTAGTATGTACAGGGGGATCGACGAGCAGTACTTC
-	TRBV11-2	TRBJ2-7	-	CASSPTSSYEQYF	TGTGCCAGCAGCCCAACTAGCTCGTACGAGCAGTACTTC
TRBD2	TRBV25-1	TRBJ2-2	-	CASSEAGGGGELFF	TGTGCCAGCAGTGAAGCGGGGGGCGGCGGGGAGCTGTTTTTT
-	TRBV6-6	TRBJ2-3	once	CASSYESGSIAQYF	TGTGCCAGCAGTTACGAGAGCGGCAGCATCGCGCAGTATTTT
TRBD1	TRBV5-6	TRBJ1-2	-	CASSSDRGPGYTF	TGTGCCAGCAGCTCGGACAGGGGGCCGGGCTACACCTTC
-	TRBV23-1	TRBJ1-5	-	CASTPGAGVNQPQHF	TGCGCCAGCACTCCTGGGGCAGGGGTAAATCAGCCCCAGCATTTT
TRBD1	TRBV5-1	TRBJ2-7	-	CASSSGGQFYEQYF	TGCGCCAGCAGCTCTGGGGGACAGTTCTACGAGCAGTACTTC
-	TRBV7-6	TRBJ2-7	-	CASSLGANTLDEQYF	TGTGCCAGCAGCTTAGGAGCGAATACCCTCGACGAGCAGTACTTC
-	TRBV25-1	TRBJ2-4	-	CASSDGRLGNIQYF	TGTGCCAGCAGTGACGGGAGACTTGGGAACATTCAGTACTTC
TRBD1	TRBV13	TRBJ2-2	-	CASSPEGQGADTGELFF	TGTGCCAGCAGCCCAGAAGGACAGGGGGCGGACACCGGGGAGCTGTTTTTT
TRBD1	TRBV5-4	TRBJ1-2	-	CASSFQGAEGYTF	TGTGCCAGCAGCTTTCAGGGGGCTGAGGGCTACACCTTC
-	TRBV2	TRBJ2-7	-	CASSEAGGEQYF	TGTGCCAGCAGTGAAGCTGGAGGGGAGCAGTACTTC
-	TRBV6-6	TRBJ1-1	once	CASLSEAFF	TGTGCCAGCCTGTCTGAAGCTTTCTTT
TRBD2	TRBV2	TRBJ2-7	-	CASTLGGGSSYEQYF	TGTGCCAGCACCCTCGGGGGGGGTAGCTCCTACGAGCAGTACTTC
TRBD1	TRBV15	TRBJ2-5	-	CASKDRAQETQYF	TGTGCCTCCAAGGACAGGGCGCAAGAGACCCAGTACTTC
-	TRBV4-1	TRBJ2-1	-	CASSQGRERYNEQFF	TGCGCCAGCAGCCAAGGACGGGAGCGCTACAATGAGCAGTTCTTC
TRBD2	TRBV28	TRBJ2-2	few	CAGGGPGATGELFF	TGTGCGGGGGGAGGGCCTGGAGCGACCGGGGAGCTGTTTTTT
-	TRBV15	TRBJ2-7	-	CATSPVKGKSPYEQYF	TGTGCCACCAGCCCAGTGAAGGGGAAATCCCCCTACGAGCAGTACTTC
TRBD1	TRBV28	TRBJ2-3	-	CASRKTGQGSYF	TGTGCCAGCAGAAAGACGGGACAGGGTTCTTATTTT